These 6 T cell receptor beta chains were all obtained from the same sample, sequenced in a study of T cells in Graves' hyperthyroidism and ophthalmopathy. From RNA transcripts, TCR beta CDR3 regions were amplified. The HTBI primer set drove a first-round RT-PCR of the TCR CDR3. TCRdb independently ran MiXCR on the multiplex PCR reads; one entry per CDR3 protein. The sample gives 750,000 to 900,000 distinct CDR3 sequences, roughly 40% of which show up once; approximately 8.7% is in the top ten. Sequences were obtained from blood. These receptor sequences come from a man between 18 and 35 years old with Graves' hyperthyroidism.

This clonotype was recorded only once. The chain has TRBV10-3 and TRBJ1-5, with D tentatively TRBD1 (6 bases). Germline lookup yields CDR1 ENHRY and CDR2 SYGVKD. V lost 2 bases, J lost 4 bases, and 9 bases lay in between. The CDR3 is 14 residues long. The CDR3 reads CAISEGGGNQPQHF. In nucleotides, the CDR3 is TGTGCCATCAGTGAGGGGGGCGGGAATCAGCCCCAGCATTTT.

The genes are TRBV10-3 and TRBJ2-2; maybe TRBD2 (5 bases). CDR1 and CDR2 from the germline V gene are ENHRY and SYGVKD. Trimming shortened V by 10 bases and J by 6 bases, and 15 bases separated the two germline ends. The CDR3 length is 13 residues. CDR3 nucleotides: TGTGCCAGCAGACTGGACGGGGCCGGGGAGCTGTTTTTT. It codes for CASRLDGAGELFF.

This clonotype was detected a few times. The CDR3 coding sequence is TGCAGTGCTAGGGAGGACGTAAGCTCCTACGAGCAGTACTTC. Its protein is CSAREDVSSYEQYF. The chain has TRBV20-1 and TRBJ2-7; D is perhaps TRBD2 (5 bases). The CDR3 consists of 14 residues. With 3 bases removed from V and 0 bases from J, the gap between germline ends came to 12 bases. Germline V CDR1 and CDR2: DFQATT, SNEGSKA (reference sequence).

In this sample, this clonotype turned up a few times. In nucleotides, the CDR3 is TGCGCCAGCAGCCAAGATCTTAACGGGGGCCTGTTTTTT. It codes for CASSQDLNGGLFF. The V call is TRBV4-1, the J call TRBJ1-4; a possible D gene is TRBD1 (6 bases). CDR1 and CDR2 from the germline V gene are MGHRA and YSYEKL. Trimming took 0 bases from V and 14 from J, leaving 13 bases between them. The length of the CDR3 is 13 residues.

This clonotype was found a few times. The chain links TRBV27 to TRBJ2-7; 7 bases are a match to TRBD2. The CDR3 is 13 amino acids. V lost 7 bases, J lost 0 bases, and 3 bases stayed unmatched. Germline V CDR1 and CDR2: MNHEY, SMNVEV (reference sequence). The DNA of the CDR3 is TGTGCCAGCACTACTAGCGTCTCCTACGAGCAGTACTTC. It is translated as CASTTSVSYEQYF.

This clonotype was recorded many times. The chain links TRBV29-1 to TRBJ1-2, with 8 bases aligning to TRBD1. The germline V gene encodes CDR1 SQVTM and CDR2 ANQGSEA. Trimming cost V 4 bases and J 6 bases; bases outside gene matches: 4. This CDR3 is built from 12 residues. CDR3 sequence: CSVGTGTHGYTF. CDR3 coding DNA: TGCAGCGTTGGGACAGGGACCCATGGCTACACCTTC.